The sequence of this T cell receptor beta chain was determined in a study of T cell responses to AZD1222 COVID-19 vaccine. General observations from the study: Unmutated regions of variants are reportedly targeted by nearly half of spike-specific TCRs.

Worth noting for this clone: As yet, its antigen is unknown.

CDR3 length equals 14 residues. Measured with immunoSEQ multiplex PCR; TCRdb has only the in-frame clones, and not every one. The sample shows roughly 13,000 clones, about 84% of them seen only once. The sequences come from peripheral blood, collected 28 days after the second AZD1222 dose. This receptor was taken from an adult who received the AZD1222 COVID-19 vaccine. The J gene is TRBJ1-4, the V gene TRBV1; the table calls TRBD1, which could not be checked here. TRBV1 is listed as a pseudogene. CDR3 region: CTSSPRQGWEKLFF. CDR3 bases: TGCACCAGCAGCCCGCGACAGGGTTGGGAAAAACTGTTTTTT.